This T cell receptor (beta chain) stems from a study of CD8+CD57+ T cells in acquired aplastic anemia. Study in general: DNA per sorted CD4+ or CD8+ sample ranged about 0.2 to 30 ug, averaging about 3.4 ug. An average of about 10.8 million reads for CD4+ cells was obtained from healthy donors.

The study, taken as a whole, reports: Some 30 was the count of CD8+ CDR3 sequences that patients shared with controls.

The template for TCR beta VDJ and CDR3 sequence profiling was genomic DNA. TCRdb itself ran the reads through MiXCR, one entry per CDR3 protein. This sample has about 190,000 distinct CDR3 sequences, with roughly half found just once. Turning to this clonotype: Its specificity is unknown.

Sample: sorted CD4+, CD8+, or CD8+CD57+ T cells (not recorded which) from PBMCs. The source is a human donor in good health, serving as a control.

The CDR3 DNA reads as TGTGCCAGCAGTGAAACAGCTTCCTATGGCTACACCTTC. Protein: CASSETASYGYTF. The chain joins TRBV2 to TRBJ1-2, with D unclear. CDR3 length: 13 amino acids. Trimming took off 2 bases at V and 4 bases at J, with 8 bases between the two ends. The germline V gene encodes CDR1 SNHLY and CDR2 FYNNEI.